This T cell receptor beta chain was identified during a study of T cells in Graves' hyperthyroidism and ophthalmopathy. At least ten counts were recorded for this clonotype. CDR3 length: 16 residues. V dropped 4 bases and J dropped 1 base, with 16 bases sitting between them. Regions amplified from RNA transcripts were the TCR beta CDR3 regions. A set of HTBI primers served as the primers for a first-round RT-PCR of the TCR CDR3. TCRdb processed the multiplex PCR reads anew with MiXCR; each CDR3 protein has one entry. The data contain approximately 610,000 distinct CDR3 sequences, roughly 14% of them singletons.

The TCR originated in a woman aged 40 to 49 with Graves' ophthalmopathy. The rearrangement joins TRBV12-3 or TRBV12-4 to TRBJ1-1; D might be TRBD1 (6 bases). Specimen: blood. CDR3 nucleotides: TGTGCCAGCAGTTCCCAAAGGGGGGTGGAGAACACTGAAGCTTTCTTT. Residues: CASSSQRGVENTEAFF.